The clone carrying this T cell receptor (beta chain) was seen repeatedly, ten times or more. Antigen specificity is unknown. The record originates from a study of glioma-infiltrating T cells. CDR3 length: 15 residues. Germline CDR1 reads LGHDT; CDR2 reads YNNKEL (reference sequence). The ends were cut back, 0 bases at V and 1 base at J, with 9 bases in the middle. Study-wide results and caveats: Non-neoplastic patients had below-expected tissue-blood divergence, while all gliomas exceeded expectation.

The iRepertoire nested amplicon-rescue multiplex PCR amplified TCR alpha and beta CDR3s from RNA. TCRdb analysed the multiplex PCR reads with MiXCR anew, one entry per CDR3 protein. Among approximately 90,000 distinct CDR3 sequences listed, about a quarter were seen once. This receptor was obtained from a human donor with low-grade glioma or glioblastoma, undergoing nonglioma brain surgery, or in good health (not recorded which). The chain joins TRBV3-1 to TRBJ1-1, with no clear D. The sequenced material came from glioma tissue, nonneoplastic brain tissue, or PBMCs (not recorded which). CDR3 protein: CASSQDLNTNTEAFF. For the CDR3, the DNA is TGTGCCAGCAGCCAAGATCTGAATACGAACACTGAAGCTTTCTTT.